This T cell receptor (beta chain) was sequenced during a study of cytomegalovirus exposure and HLA in healthy donors. General observations from the study: Among CMV-associated TCR beta chains, most appeared HLA-restricted in a later analysis. Reportedly, TCR beta sequences accurately predicted HLA-A and HLA-B alleles in most subjects. Later work showed greater clonal expansion in HLA-associated TCR beta chains than in equally common others. Most of the TCR beta V segments (in an earlier analysis) were productive either about 87% or about 30% of the time.

There are 14 residues in the CDR3. Germline loops: CDR1 LGHNA, CDR2 YSLEER. Trimming at V came to 4 bases and at J to 5 bases, leaving 3 bases not matched to a gene. 13 Jbeta primers and 60 Vbeta primers were used for the PCR. This table comes from immunoSEQ multiplex PCR, and its TCRdb copy is limited to in-frame clones, with some not included. The top ten clones hold roughly 10% of a sample with more than 90,000 clones, about 68% of them seen once. As concerns this clone: Its antigen is still unknown.

The rearrangement joins TRBV4-3 to TRBJ2-2, with 8 positions matching TRBD1. Specimen: PBMCs. This clonotype originated in a woman in her forties or fifties in good health and CMV-seropositive. The CDR3 DNA sequence: TGCGCCAGCAGCCCCACAGGGGGAACCGGGGAGCTGTTTTTT. Translation: CASSPTGGTGELFF.